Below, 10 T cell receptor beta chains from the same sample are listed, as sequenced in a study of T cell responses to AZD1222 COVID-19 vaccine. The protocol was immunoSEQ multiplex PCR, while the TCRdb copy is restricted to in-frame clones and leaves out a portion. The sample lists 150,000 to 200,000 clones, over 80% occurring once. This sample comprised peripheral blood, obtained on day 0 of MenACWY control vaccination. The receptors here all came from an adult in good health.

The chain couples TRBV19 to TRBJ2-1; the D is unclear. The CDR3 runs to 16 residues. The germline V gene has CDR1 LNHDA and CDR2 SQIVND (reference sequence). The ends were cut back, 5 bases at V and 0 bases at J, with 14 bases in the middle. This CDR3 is CASSSLTVNSYNEQFF. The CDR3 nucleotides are TGTGCCAGTAGTTCGCTGACGGTAAACTCCTACAATGAGCAGTTCTTC.

DNA of the CDR3: TGTGCCAGTAGTATCGCCTCCTTTGTGCTCTATGGCTACACCTTC. Amino acid sequence: CASSIASFVLYGYTF. The rearrangement links TRBV19 to TRBJ1-2, with D uncertain. The germline gives CDR1 LNHDA, CDR2 SQIVND (reference sequence). The V end was cut by 3 bases, the J end by 4 bases, with 15 bases between. The CDR3 has 15 residues.

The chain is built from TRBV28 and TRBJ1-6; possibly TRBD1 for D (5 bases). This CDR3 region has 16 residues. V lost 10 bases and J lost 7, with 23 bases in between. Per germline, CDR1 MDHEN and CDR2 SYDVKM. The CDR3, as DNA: TGTGCCAACGGAAACGGGACTCCCCGGGGAAATTCACCCCTCCACTTT. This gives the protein CANGNGTPRGNSPLHF.

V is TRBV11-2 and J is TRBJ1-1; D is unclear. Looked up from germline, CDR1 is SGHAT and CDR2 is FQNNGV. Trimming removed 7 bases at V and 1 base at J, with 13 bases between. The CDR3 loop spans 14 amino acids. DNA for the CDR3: TGTGCCAGCAAGCTCGTTAGCGGGAACACTGAAGCTTTCTTT. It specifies CASKLVSGNTEAFF.

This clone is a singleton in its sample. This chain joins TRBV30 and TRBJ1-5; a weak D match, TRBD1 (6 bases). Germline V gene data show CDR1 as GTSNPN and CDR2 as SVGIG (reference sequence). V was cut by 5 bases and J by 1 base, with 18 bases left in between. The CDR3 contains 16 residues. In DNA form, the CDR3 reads TGTGCCTGGGCACAGGGTTCGAGCCTGAGCAATCAGCCCCAGCATTTT. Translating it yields CAWAQGSSLSNQPQHF.

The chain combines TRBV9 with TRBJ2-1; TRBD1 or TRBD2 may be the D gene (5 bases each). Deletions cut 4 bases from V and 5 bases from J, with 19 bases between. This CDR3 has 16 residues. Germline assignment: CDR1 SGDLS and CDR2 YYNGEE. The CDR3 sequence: CASSPQGTALNNEQFF. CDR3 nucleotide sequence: TGTGCCAGCAGCCCCCAAGGGACCGCGTTAAACAATGAGCAGTTCTTC.

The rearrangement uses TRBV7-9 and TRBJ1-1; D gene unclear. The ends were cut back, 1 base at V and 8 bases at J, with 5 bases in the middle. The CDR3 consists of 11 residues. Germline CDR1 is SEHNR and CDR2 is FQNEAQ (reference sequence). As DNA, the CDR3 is TGTGCCAGCAGCTTAGTGGCAGAAGCTTTCTTT. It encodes CASSLVAEAFF.

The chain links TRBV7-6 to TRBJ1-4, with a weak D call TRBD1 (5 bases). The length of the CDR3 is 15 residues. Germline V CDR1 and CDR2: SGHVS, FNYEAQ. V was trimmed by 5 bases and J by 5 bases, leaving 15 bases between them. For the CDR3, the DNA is TGTGCCAGCAGCCCCGACAGCGGGGCGAATGAAAAACTGTTTTTT. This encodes CASSPDSGANEKLFF.

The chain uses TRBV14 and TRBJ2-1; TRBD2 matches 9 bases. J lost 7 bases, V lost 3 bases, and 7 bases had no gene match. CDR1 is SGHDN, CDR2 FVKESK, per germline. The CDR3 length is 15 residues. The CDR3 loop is CASSHGGGGLNEQFF. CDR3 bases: TGTGCCAGCAGCCATGGCGGGGGGGGACTAAATGAGCAGTTCTTC.

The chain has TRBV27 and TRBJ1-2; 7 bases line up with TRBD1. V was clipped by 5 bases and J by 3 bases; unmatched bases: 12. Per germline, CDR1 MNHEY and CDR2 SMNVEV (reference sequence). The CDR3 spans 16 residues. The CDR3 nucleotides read TGTGCCAGCAGTCTAACCCCACCGACAGGGTACTATGGCTACACCTTC. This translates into CASSLTPPTGYYGYTF.